This T cell receptor (beta chain) comes out of a study of blood T cells in healthy people across ages. A second 7 to 11 cycle PCR used barcoded and J-beta primers. Each cDNA molecule was tagged by a template-switch adaptor with 12 random nucleotides. TCRdb redid the calling of the 5' RACE reads with MiXCR, one entry per CDR3 protein. The sample consists of just under 750,000 distinct CDR3 sequences, about 20% of them appearing once. This clonotype was counted between two and nine times. What it recognizes is unknown. Whole-study results and caveats: Donors of long life had a larger count of naive CD4+ cells and greater diversity than aged donors.

The V gene's germline CDR1 is SGHVS and CDR2 FNYEAQ. This CDR3 spans 14 amino acids. V was shortened by 5 bases and J by 10 bases, with 17 bases between the two germline ends. Per individual sample, total RNA of at least 5 micrograms was extracted. J is TRBJ1-4 and V is TRBV7-6; D not resolved. Material for sequencing was blood. This receptor was obtained from an older man in good health. The CDR3 is CASSTGPLEGKLFF. CDR3 DNA: TGTGCCAGCAGCACGGGCCCCCTCGAAGGAAAACTGTTTTTT. The variable domain in full, completed from reference TRBV7-6 and TRBJ1-4, reads GAGVSQSPRYKVTKRGQDVALRCDPISGHVSLYWYRQALGQGPEFLTYFNYEAQQDKSGLPNDRFSAERPEGSISTLTIQRTEQRDSAMYRCASSTGPLEGKLFFGSGTQLSVL.